Sequencing of this T cell receptor beta chain was carried out in a study of vaccination and CD4 T cells after COVID-19. Across the whole study: Convalescent donors were composed of six males and four females, of whom two were Hispanic. Control wells got either CEFX epitopes, HIV-1 Nef peptides, or no peptide at all.

Treatment given: approximately 9-day PBMC culture with coronavirus spike peptide pools or control peptides (ViraFEST assay). The Oncomine TCR Beta short-read assay was what sequenced the DNA obtained from cultured CD4+ T cells. TCRdb passed the PCR reads through MiXCR, listing each CDR3 protein once. Of about 18,000 distinct CDR3 sequences in the sample, over 55% are singletons; the top ten hold 4% to 6.5%. Findings of the study overall: Only relatively few convalescent patients were studied, and early post-infection timepoints were not analyzed.

A remark on this clonotype: The antigen remains undetermined.

The V gene's germline CDR1 is MGHDK and CDR2 SYGVNS. The V end was cut by 7 bases, the J end by 2 bases, with 15 bases between. The CDR3 consists of 14 residues. This clonotype originated in a human donor who had recovered from COVID-19. The sequencing here drew on CD4+ T cells from blood, cultured in vitro, taken after SARS-CoV-2 vaccination. This chain links TRBV25-1 with TRBJ2-7; the D gene is possibly TRBD1 (6 bases). Here the CDR3 reads CASTADSPTYEQYF. In DNA form, the CDR3 reads TGTGCCAGCACTGCGGACAGCCCTACCTACGAGCAGTACTTC.